Listed here are 12 T cell receptor beta chains from one sample, sequenced in a study of cytomegalovirus exposure and HLA in healthy donors. Vbeta (60) and Jbeta (13) primers were used in the PCR. Method: immunoSEQ multiplex PCR; TCRdb's copy keeps in-frame clones and lacks some. The table includes about 160,000 clones, 77% detected once. The source material was PBMCs. These receptors all come from a woman between 40 and 50 years old in good health and CMV-seropositive.

V is TRBV6-1 and J is TRBJ2-5, with 11 nucleotides matching TRBD2. V dropped 8 bases and J dropped 4; count of bases not matched to a gene: 3. The CDR3 is 13 amino acids. The germline gives CDR1 MNHNS, CDR2 SASEGT. CDR3 sequence reads: CASRTSGRETQYF. DNA for the CDR3: TGTGCCAGCCGGACTAGCGGGCGAGAGACCCAGTACTTC.

V is TRBV6-1 and J is TRBJ1-4; TRBD1 aligns across 9 bases. Germline CDR1 MNHNS, CDR2 SASEGT. The CDR3 contains 15 residues. V was clipped by 4 bases and J by 7 bases; unmatched bases: 7. The DNA of the CDR3 is TGTGCCAGCAGTGTGACCGGGACAGGGAGTGAAAAACTGTTTTTT. It encodes CASSVTGTGSEKLFF.

This chain joins TRBV28 and TRBJ1-5, with 7 bases identical to TRBD1. CDR1 is MDHEN, CDR2 SYDVKM, per germline. With 9 bases clipped from V and 6 bases from J, the junction kept 8 bases outside the gene matches. The CDR3 is 13 residues long. CDR3 loop: CASRQGWGQPQHF. The CDR3, as DNA: TGTGCCAGTAGACAGGGTTGGGGTCAGCCCCAGCATTTT.

This clone was counted a few times. The chain combines TRBV21-1 with TRBJ2-7; the table's D call, TRBD2, has no DNA check behind it. TRBV21-1 is a pseudogene. CDR3 length: 17 amino acids. CDR3: CASSKELAVAEIYEQYF. The CDR3 DNA sequence: TGTGCCAGCAGCAAAGAGCTAGCGGTAGCGGAGATCTACGAGCAGTACTTC.

The V call is TRBV25-1, the J call TRBJ2-1, with 8 bases lining up with TRBD2. The CDR3 extends over 15 amino acids. Germline V gene lookup returns CDR1 MGHDK and CDR2 SYGVNS. The junction had 1 base not matched to a gene; V was cut back by 3 bases and J by 0 bases. CDR3 bases: TGTGCCAGCAGTGAGAGCGGGAGCTCCTACAATGAGCAGTTCTTC. This gives the protein CASSESGSSYNEQFF.

The CDR3 DNA reads TGTGCCAGCAGCCCCGGGACAGGGCTCTATGGCTACACCTTC. Its translation is CASSPGTGLYGYTF. The rearrangement links TRBV7-2 to TRBJ1-2, with 9 bases that match TRBD1. The germline V gene has CDR1 SGHTA and CDR2 FQGNSA. The CDR3 length is 14 residues. After removal of 5 bases from V and 4 bases from J, the junction contained 5 bases not matched to a gene.

The chain combines TRBV11-3 with TRBJ2-1, with D unclear. Trimming pared 6 bases from V and 4 bases from J, leaving 13 bases between. The CDR3 loop spans 14 amino acids. CDR1 and CDR2 (germline): SGHNT, YENEEA. CDR3 in DNA: TGTGCCAGCAGGCATGAATCGAGGTACAATGAGCAGTTCTTC. Translated: CASRHESRYNEQFF.

This chain links TRBV7-2 with TRBJ2-7, with 10 bases that match TRBD2. V shed 5 bases and J 2 bases; nucleotides not matched to a gene: 6. The CDR3 covers 15 residues. Germline lookup yields CDR1 SGHTA and CDR2 FQGNSA. The CDR3 sequence: CASSPPTSGTYEQYF. The CDR3 DNA is TGTGCCAGCAGCCCCCCCACTAGCGGGACCTACGAGCAGTACTTC.

This clone showed up just once. The chain couples TRBV7-9 to TRBJ2-1; weak D call: TRBD2 (6 bases). The germline V gene encodes CDR1 SEHNR and CDR2 FQNEAQ (reference sequence). V shed 0 bases and J shed 7 bases, with 10 bases lying between them. This CDR3 is built from 14 residues. The CDR3, as DNA: TGTGCCAGCAGCTTAGCCGGGACTCCGAATGAGCAGTTCTTC. Its translation is CASSLAGTPNEQFF.

The gene calls are TRBV5-1 and TRBJ2-1; 7 bases line up with TRBD2. CDR3 length: 15 amino acids. Per the germline V gene, CDR1 is SGHRS and CDR2 is YFSETQ. With V trimmed by 4 bases and J by 0 bases, 4 bases remained unmatched. The CDR3 nucleotides read TGCGCCAGCAGCCCCAGCGGGGACTCCTACAATGAGCAGTTCTTC. Residues: CASSPSGDSYNEQFF.

The chain is built from TRBV6-5 and TRBJ1-1; no clear D. Deletions cut 2 bases from V and 4 bases from J, with 11 bases between. The CDR3 sequence is 14 residues long. The germline V gene encodes CDR1 MNHEY and CDR2 SVGAGI. CDR3: CASSYMEGSTEAFF. The CDR3 nucleotides read TGTGCCAGCAGTTACATGGAGGGAAGCACTGAAGCTTTCTTT.

Many counts were recorded for this clone. The V call is TRBV4-3, the J call TRBJ2-1; TRBD2 is a possible D gene (6 bases). Germline V gene lookup returns CDR1 LGHNA and CDR2 YSLEER. The ends were cut back, 0 bases at V and 8 bases at J, with 14 bases in the middle. The CDR3 extends over 15 amino acids. The CDR3 loop reads CASSQEWRGWDEQFF. In DNA, the CDR3 is TGCGCCAGCAGCCAAGAGTGGCGGGGATGGGATGAGCAGTTCTTC.